This T cell receptor (beta chain) emerged from a study of T cells in Graves' hyperthyroidism and ophthalmopathy. Study results and caveats: A model built on 13 V-J features separated ophthalmopathy from stable hyperthyroidism.

Using RNA transcripts as the source, TCR beta CDR3 regions were amplified. HTBI primers were employed in a first-round RT-PCR of the TCR CDR3. TCRdb redid the calling of the multiplex PCR reads with MiXCR, one entry per CDR3 protein. This repertoire shows some 800,000 distinct CDR3 sequences, more than 30% found once; its top ten account for 7% to 10%. Note on this clonotype: Its specificity is not known.

An absence of ophthalmopathy progression within 18 months meant stable Graves' hyperthyroidism. Uncontrolled infections, other autoimmune diseases, pregnancy or lactation led to exclusion of patients. The CDR3 has 16 amino acids. Germline CDR1 SEHNR, CDR2 FQNEAQ (reference sequence). The ends lost 5 bases at V and 5 bases at J; junction bases unmatched: 6. The sequencing sample was made of blood. The chain has TRBV7-9 and TRBJ2-7, with 16 bases that match TRBD2. The receptor was isolated from a man aged 18 to 30 with Graves' hyperthyroidism. In DNA, the CDR3 is TGTGCCAGCAGCGCGGGACTAGCGGGAGGGATCGACGAGCAGTACTTC. Translating gives CASSAGLAGGIDEQYF.